This TCR beta chain was recovered during a study of T cell repertoires in cytomegalovirus infection (dated by TCRdb to about 2019). Regarding the research as a whole: Donor HLA type was relevant to the analysis, because carriage of CMV infection together with the matching HLA type was indicated by public TCR beta signatures.

The full study reports these points: The ex vivo response was dominated by HLA-C-restricted CMV-specific TCR beta clonotypes, which also provided the single most frequent clonotype in two of eight donors. In both this cohort and an independent 352-donor cohort, the cumulative frequency of public TCR beta family members distinguished carriers of CMV infection plus the relevant HLA type.

This clonotype was counted many times. Its antigen is still unknown. No quality values exist for individual bases; no much larger clone is one base distant. The CDR1 and CDR2 encoded by the germline V gene are SGHVS and FQNEAQ. The CDR3 contains 14 residues, cysteine and phenylalanine counted. Left in the record is the CDR3 DNA by itself, 42 bases read in frame from the first base. V is reduced by 5 bases and J by 3 bases, leaving a spacing of 11 bases between them. Reads for this sample came from an Illumina HiSeq 1500. TCRdb took the public reads, trimmed them with fastp at Q25, ran MiXCR for clone calling and kept in-frame beta chains. Every CDR3 protein is listed once, alongside the most common genes and DNA of its rows. For this sample there are 740,000 or so distinct CDR3 sequences; less than 40% appear just once. About 2.8% of the sample is taken by the ten largest.

The TCR sequence derives from a human donor in good health (CMV status not recorded). Some clones in this sample may be carry-over from other donors' samples. This receptor chain uses TRBV7-8 and TRBJ1-5; the D gene lacks a confident call. The sample was PBMCs. The nucleotide sequence reads as follows: TGTGCCAGCAGCCCCCAGACCAACAATCAGCCCCAGCATTTT. Its protein product is CASSPQTNNQPQHF.